This T cell receptor (beta chain) emerged from a study of blood T cell repertoires in COVID-19 (dated by TCRdb to the early 2020s). Study-level background: Samples from collaborators originated in the United States, Italy and Spain and spanned both the acute and convalescent phases of COVID-19. The prospective study material was composed of cDNA or gDNA derived from T cells, B-cell-depleted T cells, or PBMCs. The dataset comprised deeply sampled blood TCRbeta repertoires from subjects exposed to, actively infected with, or recovered from COVID-19. The repertoires were released in a freely available public database meant as a resource for research on the immune response to SARS-CoV-2. The samples were drawn from the first 160 participants of the ongoing ImmuneRACE study and from 1,254 subjects provided by 6 global collaborators. Sample metadata almost always included a de-identified subject ID, COVID-19 status, age in years and sex. HLA class I and class II types, where available, came from metadata supplied by the sample provider rather than from assay-based typing.

Broad study findings and their caveats: The quantity of clinical and demographic metadata differed by source and by participant and was supplied without curation.

Worth noting for this clone: What antigen it recognizes has not been identified. No much larger clonotype is one base removed from it; base qualities were not supplied.

Participants in the prospective study were enrolled through a virtual design, were aged roughly 18 to 90 years, and lived in roughly 24 United States geographic areas. In the prospective study, participants were assigned to cohorts based on the clinical history participants reported in a screening survey and a study questionnaire. Recovered participants in ImmuneRACE Cohort 3 were defined by two consecutive negative NP/OP PCR tests, clearance by a healthcare professional, or resolution of symptoms. Each participant in the prospective study had whole blood, serum and a nasopharyngeal or oropharyngeal swab collected by mobile phlebotomists. Over a roughly 2-month period, participants in the prospective study had the option of providing additional blood draws and questionnaires. Before DNA extraction, blood samples from the prospective study were shipped at room temperature or frozen. Reading from cysteine to phenylalanine, the CDR3 counts 13 amino acids. This entry keeps only the CDR3 DNA: 39 bases, framed from base 1. The germline V gene encodes CDR1 LNHDA and CDR2 SQIVND (reference sequence). At the junction V is shortened by 3 bases and J by 7 bases, with 12 bases in between.

TCRbeta CDR3 regions were amplified from genomic DNA by means of the immunoSEQ Assay, a bias-controlled multiplex PCR. From the authors' description of their analysis: Nucleated cell counts per sample were estimated from amplification of reference gene primers within the assay. Sequence reads were collapsed and filtered to measure the absolute abundance of every unique TCRbeta CDR3 rearrangement. For each sample, productive Simpson clonality was calculated as the square root of Simpson's diversity index across productive rearrangements. As stored in TCRdb, this immuneACCESS dataset retains in-frame rearrangements with V and J assigned. A fraction of the clones does not appear; measured against another copy, unresolved V genes explain less than half of the discrepancy, and the remainder lacks a known reason. V and J calls and clone size are as listed in that table; D and trimming were resolved from the DNA. The table for this sample lists more than 400,000 clones; 87% of them were counted only once. The ten top clones hold roughly 0.7% of the sample.

Input material: PBMCs or T cells enriched from blood (not recorded which). The receptor comes from a young woman who had recovered from COVID-19. This receptor chain uses TRBV19 and TRBJ2-5, with the D gene not confidently named. The bases read TGTGCCAGTAGTATCTTATACGGTGGGACCCAGTACTTC. Its protein is CASSILYGGTQYF.